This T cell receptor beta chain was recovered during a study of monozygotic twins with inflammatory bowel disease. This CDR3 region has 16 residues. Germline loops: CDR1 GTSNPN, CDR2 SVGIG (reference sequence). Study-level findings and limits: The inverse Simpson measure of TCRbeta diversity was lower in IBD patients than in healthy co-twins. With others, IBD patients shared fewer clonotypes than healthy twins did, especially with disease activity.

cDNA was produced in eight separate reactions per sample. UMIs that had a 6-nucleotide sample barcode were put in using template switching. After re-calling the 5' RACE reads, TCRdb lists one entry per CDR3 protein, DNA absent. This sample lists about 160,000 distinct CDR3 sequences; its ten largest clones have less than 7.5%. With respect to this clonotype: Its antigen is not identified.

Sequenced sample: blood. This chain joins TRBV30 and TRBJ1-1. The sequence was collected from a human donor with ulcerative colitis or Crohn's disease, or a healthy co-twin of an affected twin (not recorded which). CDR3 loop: CAWSAKGGGLDTEAFF.